A single sample is the source of the 22 T cell receptor beta chains below, sequenced in a study of blood T cell repertoires in COVID-19. Sequencing used immunoSEQ multiplex PCR; TCRdb keeps in-frame clones, though not all of them. The sample contains a few hundred thousand clones, 84% of which appear only once. Sequenced input: PBMCs or T cells enriched from blood (not recorded which). The receptors come from a woman in her forties who had recovered from COVID-19.

The chain has TRBV2 and TRBJ2-1; TRBD2 agrees at 11 bases. After removal of 4 bases from V and 7 bases from J, the junction contained 9 bases not matched to a gene. CDR3 length: 16 amino acids. Germline V gene lookup returns CDR1 SNHLY and CDR2 FYNNEI. CDR3 bases: TGTGCCAGCAGTGGGATTCTAGCGGGAGGTGTAAATGAGCAGTTCTTC. It yields the protein CASSGILAGGVNEQFF.

DNA for the CDR3: TGTGCCACCTCGCGGTCCCTAATTGGCTACACCTTC. Protein product: CATSRSLIGYTF. V usage is TRBV7-2 and J usage is TRBJ1-2, with D unclear. Trimming cost V 10 bases and J 7 bases, with 16 bases left between them. There are 12 residues in the CDR3. CDR1 SGHTA and CDR2 FQGNSA come from the germline V gene. The variable domain in full, with the rest retrieved from reference TRBV7-2 and TRBJ1-2, is GAGVSQSPSNKVTEKGKDVELRCDPISGHTALYWYRQSLGQGLEFLIYFQGNSAPDKSGLPSDRFSAERTGGSVSTLTIQRTQQEDSAVYLCATSRSLIGYTFGSGTRLTVV.

The chain couples TRBV2 to TRBJ2-7; 9 bases map to TRBD2. Germline CDR1 SNHLY, CDR2 FYNNEI. The CDR3 runs to 15 residues. Losses at the gene ends were 5 bases for V and 4 bases for J; bases not matched to a gene: 9. CDR3 loop: CASSQTSGIGYEQYF. The CDR3 DNA reads TGTGCCAGCAGTCAGACTAGCGGCATAGGGTACGAGCAGTACTTC.

This chain uses TRBV11-3 with TRBJ2-3, with TRBD2 identical over 11 bases. The CDR3 is made up of 16 amino acids. V gave up 4 bases and J gave up 2 bases; unmatched junction bases: 5. The V gene's germline CDR1 is SGHNT and CDR2 YENEEA. The CDR3 region has the DNA TGTGCCAGCAGCTCCATTAGCGGGAGGGACACAGATACGCAGTATTTT. Protein product: CASSSISGRDTDTQYF.

This clone was seen a single time. DNA for the CDR3: TGTGCCAGCAGTTTAGAGACTAGAACCTTCTTC. It translates to CASSLETRTFF. The chain recombines TRBV28 with TRBJ2-1; D is perhaps TRBD2 (6 bases). The germline gives CDR1 MDHEN, CDR2 SYDVKM. CDR3 size: 11 residues. Deletions cut 2 bases from V and 16 bases from J, with 12 bases between.

The rearrangement links TRBV4-1 to TRBJ1-6; no firm D call. The germline CDR1 and CDR2 sequences are MGHRA and YSYEKL. The CDR3 extends over 14 amino acids. The germline V and J ends were trimmed by 0 bases and 17 bases, with 17 bases remaining between them. CDR3 coding DNA: TGCGCCAGCAGCCAAGATCCCTCACAGTTGGGCTTCCACTTT. Its translation is CASSQDPSQLGFHF.

This clone was counted only a few times. The chain is built from TRBV7-9 and TRBJ2-2; D may be TRBD1 (6 bases). The CDR3 consists of 16 residues. Germline CDR1 reads SEHNR; CDR2 reads FQNEAQ (reference sequence). The V end was cut by 5 bases, the J end by 3 bases, with 16 bases between. In nucleotides, the CDR3 is TGTGCCAGCAGCCTCGAAAGGAGGACAGACACCGGGGAGCTGTTTTTT. As protein: CASSLERRTDTGELFF. Full variable domain (outside the CDR3, taken from reference TRBV7-9 and TRBJ2-2): DTGVSQNPRHKITKRGQNVTFRCDPISEHNRLYWYRQTLGQGPEFLTYFQNEAQLEKSRLLSDRFSAERPKGSFSTLEIQRTEQGDSAMYLCASSLERRTDTGELFFGEGSRLTVL.

The genes are TRBV7-2 and TRBJ2-3; 7 bases are shared with TRBD2. Germline CDR1 and CDR2: SGHTA and FQGNSA. The CDR3 runs 14 residues. The junction had 8 bases not matched to a gene; V was cut back by 5 bases and J by 6 bases. The chain's CDR3 is CASSGQTSMDTQYF. The CDR3 nucleotides are TGTGCCAGCAGCGGCCAGACTAGCATGGATACGCAGTATTTT.

A few counts support this clone. The CDR3 DNA follows: TGTGCCAGCAGCTATGGGACTAGCGGGCTGAACACCGGGGAGCTGTTTTTT. Translation: CASSYGTSGLNTGELFF. The chain is built from TRBV27 and TRBJ2-2, with 12 bases matching TRBD2. The CDR3 is made up of 17 amino acids. Losses at the gene ends were 6 bases for V and 1 base for J; bases not matched to a gene: 6. Germline-derived CDR1 and CDR2 are MNHEY and SMNVEV (reference sequence).

The chain carries TRBV30 and TRBJ1-4; TRBD1 might be the D (6 bases). The germline CDR1 and CDR2 sequences are GTSNPN and SVGIG (reference sequence). Trimming pared 4 bases from V and 2 bases from J, leaving 8 bases between. The CDR3 consists of 13 residues. CDR3 in DNA: TGTGCCTGGACAGGGGCGACTAATGAAAAACTGTTTTTT. It specifies CAWTGATNEKLFF. Drawing the rest from reference TRBV30 and TRBJ1-4, the complete variable domain is SQTIHQWPATLVQPVGSPLSLECTVEGTSNPNLYWYRQAAGRGLQLLFYSVGIGQISSEVPQNLSASRPQDRQFILSSKKLLLSDSGFYLCAWTGATNEKLFFGSGTQLSVL.

The V call is TRBV5-1, the J call TRBJ2-2, with D possibly being TRBD2 (6 bases). CDR3 size: 16 residues. The germline gives CDR1 SGHRS, CDR2 YFSETQ. Trimming took off 2 bases at V and 4 bases at J, with 15 bases between the two ends. CDR3 in amino acids: CASSFMTRTPTGELFF. Here the CDR3 DNA reads TGCGCCAGCAGCTTCATGACTAGAACCCCCACCGGGGAGCTGTTTTTT.

This chain joins TRBV6-2 or TRBV6-3 and TRBJ2-2; D gene uncertain. The V end lost 3 bases, the J end lost 4 bases, and 9 bases lay between the germline ends. The CDR3 is made up of 14 amino acids. Germline V CDR1 and CDR2: MNHEY, SVGEGT. CDR3 region: CASSYSELTGELFF. In nucleotides, the CDR3 is TGTGCCAGCAGTTATAGTGAGCTCACCGGGGAGCTGTTTTTT.

This chain joins TRBV28 and TRBJ1-4; no reliable D call. The V and J ends lost 8 bases and 5 bases respectively, with 18 bases between them. The V gene's germline CDR1 is MDHEN and CDR2 SYDVKM. The CDR3 consists of 15 residues. CDR3 residues: CASPPIGRLNEKLFF. The CDR3 coding sequence is TGTGCCAGCCCCCCCATTGGCAGGCTCAATGAAAAACTGTTTTTT.

The CDR3: CAISATRTAPYNEQFF. In nucleotides, the CDR3 is TGTGCCATCAGTGCAACTCGGACAGCTCCCTACAATGAGCAGTTCTTC. This chain links TRBV10-3 with TRBJ2-1; tentative D call: TRBD1 (6 bases). The germline V gene has CDR1 ENHRY and CDR2 SYGVKD. The CDR3 is 16 residues long. Trimming cost V 4 bases and J 2 bases, with 15 bases left between them.

The rearrangement joins TRBV3-1 (or the pseudogene TRBV3-2) to TRBJ2-2; 12 bases map to TRBD2. Looked up from germline, CDR1 is LGHDT and CDR2 is YNNKEL (reference sequence). The CDR3 extends over 18 amino acids. V shed 1 base, J shed 8 bases, and the junction held 11 bases outside the gene matches. CDR3 sequence reads: CASSQGLAGVVGGGELFF. The CDR3 DNA reads TGTGCCAGCAGCCAAGGACTAGCGGGAGTGGTAGGAGGTGGGGAGCTGTTTTTT.

This chain connects TRBV28 to TRBJ1-6; D not certain. The CDR3 length is 12 residues. The V gene's germline CDR1 is MDHEN and CDR2 SYDVKM. V dropped 5 bases and J dropped 6 bases, with 5 bases sitting between them. The CDR3 sequence: CASSTGNSPLHF. The CDR3, as DNA: TGTGCCAGCAGTACGGGTAATTCACCCCTCCACTTT.

Only one count was recorded for this clone. The chain combines TRBV27 with TRBJ2-1, with TRBD2 as a possible D gene (6 bases). Trimming removed 3 bases at V and 0 bases at J, with 9 bases between. The length of the CDR3 is 15 residues. Germline values: CDR1 MNHEY, CDR2 SMNVEV (reference sequence). The CDR3 nucleotides read TGTGCCAGCAGTTTCTTCGGGAGCTCCTACAATGAGCAGTTCTTC. Translated, it gives CASSFFGSSYNEQFF.

The rearrangement links TRBV5-1 to TRBJ2-7; 12 positions match TRBD1. Germline loops: CDR1 SGHRS, CDR2 YFSETQ. The CDR3 has 16 residues. Unmatched junction bases numbered 6, after V lost 0 bases and J lost 5 bases. CDR3 sequence reads: CASSLEGQGAGDEQYF. DNA for the CDR3: TGCGCCAGCAGCTTGGAGGGACAGGGGGCGGGGGACGAGCAGTACTTC.

This CDR3 reads CASSLTGYSGANVLTF. As DNA, the CDR3 is TGTGCCAGCAGTTTGACAGGTTACTCTGGGGCCAACGTCCTGACTTTC. The gene calls are TRBV2 and TRBJ2-6, with a weak D call TRBD1 (6 bases). The CDR3 extends over 16 amino acids. In germline, CDR1 is SNHLY, CDR2 FYNNEI. Trimming removed 5 bases from V and 0 bases from J, with 11 bases in between.

The rearrangement joins TRBV6-5 to TRBJ1-1; 8 bases are shared with TRBD1. Trimming cost V 0 bases and J 7 bases; bases outside gene matches: 4. This CDR3 region has 14 residues. The germline V gene encodes CDR1 MNHEY and CDR2 SVGAGI. The CDR3 DNA reads TGTGCCAGCAGTTACTCGGTCGGACAGGGTGAAGCTTTCTTT. Translating gives CASSYSVGQGEAFF.

This clone was seen a handful of times. The chain carries TRBV19 and TRBJ1-1; 11 nucleotides line up with TRBD1. CDR3 length: 17 amino acids. V trimming: 2 bases; J trimming: 2 bases; junction bases outside the gene matches: 7. Germline CDR1 LNHDA, CDR2 SQIVND (reference sequence). The CDR3 reads CASSILGQGAGNTEAFF. The DNA of the CDR3 is TGTGCCAGTAGTATACTTGGACAGGGGGCCGGTAACACTGAAGCTTTCTTT.

This clone was recorded a few times. CDR3 in amino acids: CASFVAGGVKDTQYF. CDR3 in DNA: TGCGCCAGTTTCGTAGCGGGAGGCGTCAAAGATACGCAGTATTTT. The chain joins TRBV10-1 to TRBJ2-3, with 10 bases aligning to TRBD2. Germline CDR1 is WNHNN and CDR2 is SYGVQD (reference sequence). There are 15 residues in the CDR3. The junction had 11 bases not matched to a gene; V was cut back by 9 bases and J by 5 bases.